Presented here are 27 T cell receptor beta chains from one specimen sequenced in a study of T cells in tumors and immune-related adverse events. Assay used: immunoSEQ multiplex PCR; TCRdb lists only in-frame clones, some missing. Altogether around 5,000 clones are present, less than 70% being singletons, with the ten largest covering 5.7%. The specimen comprised gut tissue, sampled from a patient treated with anti-PD-1 therapy. The receptors derive from a female donor with metastatic renal cell carcinoma.

This chain links TRBV6-5 with TRBJ2-7; D perhaps matches TRBD2 (6 bases). The CDR3 loop spans 12 amino acids. Trimming took off 5 bases at V and 6 bases at J, with 11 bases between the two ends. In germline, CDR1 is MNHEY, CDR2 SVGAGI. In nucleotides, the CDR3 is TGTGCCAGCAGTGAGTTGGGGGGCGAGCAGTACTTC. This gives the protein CASSELGGEQYF.

The chain recombines TRBV7-8 with TRBJ2-1, with 7 bases lining up with TRBD2. From germline, CDR1 is SGHVS and CDR2 FQNEAQ. The CDR3 totals 15 residues. With V trimmed by 5 bases and J by 10 bases, 14 bases remained unmatched. CDR3 amino acids: CASSTRTSRSSEQFF. In DNA form, the CDR3 reads TGTGCCAGCAGCACTAGGACTAGTCGAAGTTCCGAGCAGTTCTTC.

The V gene is TRBV13, the J gene TRBJ2-3, with D tentatively TRBD2 (6 bases). The CDR3 loop spans 15 amino acids. V lost 0 bases to trimming and J lost 5 bases, with 12 bases between them. Germline loops: CDR1 PRHDT, CDR2 FYEKMQ (reference sequence). Written as DNA, the CDR3 is TGTGCCAGCAGCTTAGGCGTAGGAGCGGGAGATACGCAGTATTTT. This gives the protein CASSLGVGAGDTQYF.

A few counts support this clone. The chain combines TRBV6-1 with TRBJ2-3; 7 bases fit TRBD2. J gave up 2 bases and V 2 bases, and 13 bases lay outside the gene matches. Germline values: CDR1 MNHNS, CDR2 SASEGT. This CDR3 contains 18 residues. Written as DNA, the CDR3 is TGTGCCAGCAGTGAACCGACTCGAAGCGGGACTATCACAGATACGCAGTATTTT. This gives the protein CASSEPTRSGTITDTQYF.

The gene calls are TRBV11-2 and TRBJ2-5; 14 bases line up with TRBD2. From germline, CDR1 is SGHAT and CDR2 FQNNGV. CDR3 length: 17 residues. Trimming at V came to 4 bases and at J to 4 bases, leaving 8 bases not matched to a gene. The CDR3 loop is CASSSNGGLAGGETQYF. The DNA of the CDR3 is TGTGCCAGCAGCTCAAACGGAGGACTAGCGGGGGGAGAGACCCAGTACTTC. The whole variable domain, filled in from reference TRBV11-2 and TRBJ2-5, reads EAGVAQSPRYKIIEKRQSVAFWCNPISGHATLYWYQQILGQGPKLLIQFQNNGVVDDSQLPKDRFSAERLKGVDSTLKIQPAKLEDSAVYLCASSSNGGLAGGETQYFGPGTRLLVL.

V is TRBV9 and J is TRBJ1-5; D is perhaps TRBD1 (5 bases). Trimming stripped 0 bases from V and 7 bases from J, with 14 bases between. In germline, CDR1 is SGDLS, CDR2 YYNGEE. The CDR3 covers 15 residues. The CDR3 region is CASSVVRDPKQPQHF. The CDR3 nucleotides read TGTGCCAGCAGCGTAGTTAGGGACCCCAAACAGCCCCAGCATTTT.

This clone was seen a handful of times. The genes are TRBV6-5 and TRBJ2-7; the D gene is possibly TRBD1 (5 bases). V was cut by 0 bases and J by 11 bases, with 8 bases left in between. The length of the CDR3 is 11 residues. Per the germline V gene, CDR1 is MNHEY and CDR2 is SVGAGI. CDR3 sequence: CASSYSTDEYF. In DNA form, the CDR3 reads TGTGCCAGCAGTTACTCGACAGATGAGTACTTC.

The rearrangement links TRBV19 to TRBJ2-3; TRBD1 matches 9 bases. Germline lookup yields CDR1 LNHDA and CDR2 SQIVND (reference sequence). The length of the CDR3 is 15 residues. The trim removed 9 bases at V and 0 bases at J, leaving 7 bases unmatched. The CDR3 loop reads CASSPDRGSTDTQYF. DNA of the CDR3: TGTGCCAGCAGCCCGGACAGGGGCAGCACAGATACGCAGTATTTT. The full variable domain, its missing parts supplied by reference TRBV19 and TRBJ2-3, is DGGITQSPKYLFRKEGQNVTLSCEQNLNHDAMYWYRQDPGQGLRLIYYSQIVNDFQKGDIAEGYSVSREKKESFPLTVTSAQKNPTAFYLCASSPDRGSTDTQYFGPGTRLTVL.

The V gene is TRBV18, the J gene TRBJ1-1, with TRBD1 identical over 10 bases. The V segment lost 4 bases and the J segment 7 bases; nucleotides outside the gene matches: 15. The germline CDR1 and CDR2 sequences are KGHSH and LQKENI. CDR3 length equals 17 residues. In DNA form, the CDR3 reads TGTGCCAGCTCACTGACAGGGGGCTTAGGTGATGGCATTGAAGCTTTCTTT. Its protein product is CASSLTGGLGDGIEAFF.

The rearrangement joins TRBV19 to TRBJ1-3; D not resolved. The CDR3 extends over 14 amino acids. V gave up 6 bases and J gave up 2 bases, with 11 bases separating them. Germline V gene lookup returns CDR1 LNHDA and CDR2 SQIVND (reference sequence). CDR3 sequence reads: CASSPGLAGNTIYF. The CDR3 coding sequence is TGTGCCAGTAGCCCCGGGTTAGCTGGAAACACCATATATTTT.

This chain joins TRBV11-2 and TRBJ2-1; D gene ambiguous. Germline V gene data show CDR1 as SGHAT and CDR2 as FQNNGV. This CDR3 spans 15 amino acids. V lost 5 bases to trimming and J lost 4 bases, with 15 bases between them. The CDR3, as DNA: TGTGCCAGCAGCCAACCCCTTCTCGGTTACAATGAGCAGTTCTTC. This sequence encodes CASSQPLLGYNEQFF.

The chain recombines TRBV5-1 with TRBJ2-1, with 11 bases identical to TRBD2. Germline CDR1 SGHRS, CDR2 YFSETQ. Trimming cost V 1 base and J 9 bases; bases outside gene matches: 6. The CDR3 extends over 15 amino acids. The CDR3 coding sequence is TGCGCCAGCAGCTTGTTGGGACTAGCGGTTAGTGAGCAGTTCTTC. Residues: CASSLLGLAVSEQFF.

V is TRBV25-1 and J is TRBJ1-1; tentatively, D is TRBD1 (6 bases). Germline V CDR1 and CDR2: MGHDK, SYGVNS. This CDR3 is built from 14 residues. Trimming pared 8 bases from V and 2 bases from J, leaving 15 bases between. CDR3 in DNA: TGTGCCAGCGGACGCAGGGGCTATAACACTGAAGCTTTCTTT. It codes for CASGRRGYNTEAFF.

This chain links TRBV5-5 with TRBJ1-3; D is unclear. This CDR3 is built from 16 residues. Germline V gene data show CDR1 as SGHKS and CDR2 as YYEKEE (reference sequence). Trimming shortened V by 0 bases and J by 0 bases, and 10 bases separated the two germline ends. The CDR3 reads CASSLGAPNSGNTIYF. Here the CDR3 DNA reads TGTGCCAGCAGCTTGGGGGCCCCCAACTCTGGAAACACCATATATTTT. Looking up the rest from reference TRBV5-5 and TRBJ1-3 gives the full variable domain: DAGVTQSPTHLIKTRGQQVTLRCSPISGHKSVSWYQQVLGQGPQFIFQYYEKEERGRGNFPDRFSARQFPNYSSELNVNALLLGDSALYLCASSLGAPNSGNTIYFGEGSWLTVV.

The rearrangement joins TRBV29-1 to TRBJ2-2; 7 nucleotides match TRBD2. V shed 5 bases and J 2 bases; nucleotides not matched to a gene: 5. The germline gives CDR1 SQVTM, CDR2 ANQGSEA. The CDR3 covers 14 residues. In DNA form, the CDR3 reads TGCAGCGTTATTGGCGGGAGAAACACCGGGGAGCTGTTTTTT. Translation: CSVIGGRNTGELFF.

The genes are TRBV11-3 and TRBJ2-3, with TRBD2 matching over 15 bases. This CDR3 is built from 16 residues. CDR1 is SGHNT and CDR2 is YENEEA in the germline V gene. J gave up 4 bases and V 5 bases, and 4 bases lay outside the gene matches. For the CDR3, the DNA is TGTGCCAGCAGCCCCGGGACTAGCGGGAGGTCAGATACGCAGTATTTT. Protein sequence: CASSPGTSGRSDTQYF.

The rearrangement joins TRBV7-9 to TRBJ2-3, with 12 positions matching TRBD2. The CDR3 spans 16 residues. J gave up 0 bases and V 6 bases, and 4 bases lay outside the gene matches. Germline V CDR1 and CDR2: SEHNR, FQNEAQ (reference sequence). The CDR3 spells CASRRLAGGSTDTQYF. CDR3 DNA: TGTGCCAGCAGACGGCTAGCGGGAGGGAGCACAGATACGCAGTATTTT.

This clone has more than one count but fewer than ten. The chain employs TRBV7-8 and TRBJ1-3; the D gene is possibly TRBD1 (5 bases). Per the germline V gene, CDR1 is SGHVS and CDR2 is FQNEAQ. The CDR3 contains 16 residues. V lost 0 bases and J lost 0, with 9 bases in between. The CDR3 region is CASSLAGRASGNTIYF. CDR3 sequence (DNA): TGTGCCAGCAGCTTAGCGGGCAGGGCCTCTGGAAACACCATATATTTT.

This chain links TRBV4-1 with TRBJ1-1; no definite D call. Germline CDR1 MGHRA, CDR2 YSYEKL. The V and J ends lost 6 bases and 0 bases respectively, with 17 bases between them. The CDR3 has 16 residues. The CDR3 bases are TGCGCCAGCAGGGTGGGCCCCTCACGGATGAACACTGAAGCTTTCTTT. Encoded protein: CASRVGPSRMNTEAFF.

Only one count was recorded for this clone. DNA for the CDR3: TGTGCCAGCAGCCCCTCGGGACAGGGGGCCTATGGCTACACCTTC. It specifies CASSPSGQGAYGYTF. The chain joins TRBV7-9 to TRBJ1-2; 12 positions match TRBD1. The CDR3 loop spans 15 amino acids. CDR1 and CDR2 (germline): SEHNR, FQNEAQ (reference sequence). The junction had 5 bases not matched to a gene; V was cut back by 5 bases and J by 4 bases.

This clone was recorded a few times. V gene TRBV28 combines with J gene TRBJ2-7, with D possibly matching TRBD2 (5 bases). The CDR3 has 13 amino acids. The V end lost 3 bases, the J end lost 5 bases, and 11 bases lay between the germline ends. Germline V gene lookup returns CDR1 MDHEN and CDR2 SYDVKM. In DNA form, the CDR3 reads TGTGCCAGCAGTTTTGGGCAGACTAACGAGCAGTACTTC. Translated, it gives CASSFGQTNEQYF.

V gene TRBV11-2 combines with J gene TRBJ1-2, with a tentative D call TRBD1 (6 bases). This CDR3 comprises 15 residues. Looked up from germline, CDR1 is SGHAT and CDR2 is FQNNGV. The germline V and J ends were trimmed by 5 bases and 8 bases, with 21 bases remaining between them. The CDR3 region has the DNA TGTGCCAGCAGCCCCCGCGGGGGGGGCAGCGCCGGCTACACCTTC. Translation gives CASSPRGGGSAGYTF.

The V call is TRBV15, the J call TRBJ2-1; 13 bases line up with TRBD2. V gave up 0 bases and J gave up 2 bases; unmatched junction bases: 4. CDR1 and CDR2 (germline): LNHNV, YYDKDF (reference sequence). The CDR3 extends over 18 amino acids. In nucleotides, the CDR3 is TGTGCCACCAGCAGAGATCGGACTAGCGGGGGCACCTACAATGAGCAGTTCTTC. Translated: CATSRDRTSGGTYNEQFF.

This chain connects TRBV7-8 to TRBJ1-1; 8 bases map to TRBD1. V lost 6 bases and J lost 4; bases outside the gene matches: 13. CDR3 length: 16 amino acids. Germline V lookup: CDR1 SGHVS, CDR2 FQNEAQ. The DNA for the CDR3 is TGTGCCAGCAGAAAGACAGGGGTAGGATATGTCACTGAAGCTTTCTTT. It codes for CASRKTGVGYVTEAFF.

The rearrangement joins TRBV2 to TRBJ2-1; D is possibly TRBD2 (5 bases). CDR3 length: 12 residues. Between the trimmed V and J ends, which lost 6 bases and 4 bases, there was a span of 7 bases. The germline CDR1 and CDR2 sequences are SNHLY and FYNNEI. CDR3 coding DNA: TGTGCCAGCAGCGGGGTTTACAATGAGCAGTTCTTC. Residues: CASSGVYNEQFF.

This clone was observed a few times. The V gene is TRBV28, the J gene TRBJ2-1; D is undetermined. Trimming cost V 2 bases and J 0 bases, with 8 bases left between them. This CDR3 is 15 amino acids long. Germline lookup yields CDR1 MDHEN and CDR2 SYDVKM. This CDR3 reads CASSLRSDSYNEQFF. The DNA for the CDR3 is TGTGCCAGCAGTTTAAGGAGCGACTCCTACAATGAGCAGTTCTTC.

The CDR3 DNA sequence: TGTGCCAGCAGTTATCAAAGGTCTCAGTTCTTC. This sequence encodes CASSYQRSQFF. The chain employs TRBV6-1 and TRBJ2-1; D remains ambiguous. From germline, CDR1 is MNHNS and CDR2 SASEGT. The CDR3 sequence is 11 residues long. V lost 5 bases and J 13 bases, leaving 12 bases between the germline ends.